The clone carrying this TCR beta chain has at least ten counts. The target antigen is unknown. The sequenced fragment ends 3 residues before the CDR3 boundary, so the rest is inferred from the germline J gene. The record originates from a study of T cell clonality in common variable immunodeficiency. Study-level results: Compared with healthy controls, CVID subjects showed increased TCRbeta clonality, mostly in about a third. CVID subjects shared fewer TCRbeta clones than healthy controls did.

The CDR3 has 15 amino acids. In germline, CDR1 is MDHEN, CDR2 SYDVKM. V was pared by 6 bases and J by 0 bases, with 14 bases between. The protocol was immunoSEQ multiplex PCR, while the TCRdb copy is restricted to in-frame clones and leaves out a portion. Altogether fewer than 65,000 clones were found in the sample, and no singletons occur. Sequenced material: peripheral blood mononuclear cells. The receptor was derived from a person between 18 and 75 years old in good health. This sequence joins TRBV28 and TRBJ1-2; D not certain. CDR3 bases read: TGTGCCAGCAGGCCGCCGGGGTTAGCTAACTATGGC. Translation gives CASRPPGLANYG. The complete CDR3 sequence is CASRPPGLANYGYTF.